This T cell receptor beta chain was documented in a study of T-cell reconstitution after alpha-beta-depleted transplantation in children. As concerns this clonotype: This may be a read error, as it is one base from a much larger clone.

This sample's TCRbeta library carried unique molecular identifier barcodes. TCRdb reprocessed the PCR reads via MiXCR and lists one record per CDR3 protein. The sample includes 500,000 to 600,000 distinct CDR3 sequences, 18% of them seen just once. This receptor was obtained from a human donor who donated a stem cell graft to a child with acute lymphoblastic leukemia. This specimen consisted of PBMCs from the stem cell graft donor, obtained from the stem cell graft.

The CDR3 nucleotides are TGTGCCATCAGCCCGGACAGATCCTACGAGCAGTACTTC. This gives the protein CAISPDRSYEQYF. This chain joins TRBV10-3 and TRBJ2-7; maybe TRBD1 (6 bases). Germline V CDR1 and CDR2: ENHRY, SYGVKD. V lost 6 bases to trimming and J lost 1 base, with 10 bases between them. This CDR3 comprises 13 residues.